The T cell receptor (beta chain) under discussion was sequenced for a study of breast tumors, draining lymph nodes, adjacent tissues. As to this clonotype: Its antigen is as yet unknown. The junction shows a germline mismatch at one end, possibly a read error.

The study's findings and limits: Compared with lymph nodes, tumors were less diverse; compared with nontumor tissue, more.

TCRdb ran MiXCR on the multiplex PCR reads and lists one entry per CDR3 protein. The top ten hold about 4% of the sample, which has about 180,000 distinct CDR3 sequences, roughly 30% seen once. Samples came from axillary lymph nodes draining the breast cancer. The sequence was collected from a female donor with breast cancer. Some clones in this sample may be carry-over from other donors' samples. Sample: axillary lymph node tissue.

This CDR3 reads CAASLGSGRMSDTQYF. As DNA, the CDR3 is TGTGCCGCCAGTTTGGGTAGCGGGAGAATGTCAGATACGCAGTATTTC. The rearrangement uses TRBV2 and TRBJ2-3, with 9 bases identical to TRBD2. This CDR3 comprises 16 residues. In germline, CDR1 is SNHLY, CDR2 FYNNEI.